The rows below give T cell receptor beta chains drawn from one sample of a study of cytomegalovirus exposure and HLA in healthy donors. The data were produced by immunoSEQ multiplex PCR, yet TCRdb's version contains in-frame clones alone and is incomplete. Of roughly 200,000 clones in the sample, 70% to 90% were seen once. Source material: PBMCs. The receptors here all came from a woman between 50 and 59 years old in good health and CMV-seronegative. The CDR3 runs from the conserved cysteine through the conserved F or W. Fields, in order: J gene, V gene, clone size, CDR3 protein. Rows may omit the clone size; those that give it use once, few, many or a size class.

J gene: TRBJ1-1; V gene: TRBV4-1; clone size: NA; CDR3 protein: CASSLALRVRIGTEAFF
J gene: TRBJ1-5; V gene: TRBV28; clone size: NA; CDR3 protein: CASSFSGQANFQPQHF
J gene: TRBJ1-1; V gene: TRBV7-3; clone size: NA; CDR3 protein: CASSLRGDTEAFF
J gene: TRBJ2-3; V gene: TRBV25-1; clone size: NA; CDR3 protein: CASSESPAQRTDTQYF
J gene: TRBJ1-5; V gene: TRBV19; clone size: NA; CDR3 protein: CASSIVRTGMHQPQHF
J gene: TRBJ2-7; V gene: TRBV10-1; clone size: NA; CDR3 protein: CASSANWGRGRAGEQYF
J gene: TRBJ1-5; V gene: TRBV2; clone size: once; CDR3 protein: CASSQQGSTNQPQHF
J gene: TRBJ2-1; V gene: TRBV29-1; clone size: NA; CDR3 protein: CSVVLADTYNEQFF
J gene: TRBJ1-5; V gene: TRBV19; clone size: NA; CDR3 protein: CASSLDGDSNQPQHF
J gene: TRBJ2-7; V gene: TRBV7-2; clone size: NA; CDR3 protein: CASRAGAYAVQYF
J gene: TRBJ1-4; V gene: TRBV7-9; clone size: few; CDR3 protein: CASSPRDGSVFF
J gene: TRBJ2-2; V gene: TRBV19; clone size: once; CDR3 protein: CASKIQGYTGELFF
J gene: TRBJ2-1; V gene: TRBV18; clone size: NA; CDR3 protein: CASSPPTTSSYNEQFF
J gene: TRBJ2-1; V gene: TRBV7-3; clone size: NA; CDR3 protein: CASSLGGSPYNEQFF
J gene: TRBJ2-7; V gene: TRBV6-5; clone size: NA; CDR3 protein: CASRMDRGPYEQYF
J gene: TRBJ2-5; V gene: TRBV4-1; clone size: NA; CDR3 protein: CASSPATGVGETQYF
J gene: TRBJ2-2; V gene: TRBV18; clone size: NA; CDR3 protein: CASSLRSGQGNTGELFF
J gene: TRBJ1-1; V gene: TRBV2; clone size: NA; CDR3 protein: CASSELQGMNTEAFF
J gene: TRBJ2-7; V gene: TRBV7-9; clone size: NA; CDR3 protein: CASSGTAAYEQYF
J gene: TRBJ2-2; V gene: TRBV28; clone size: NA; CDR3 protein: CASSLGGTGTTGELFF
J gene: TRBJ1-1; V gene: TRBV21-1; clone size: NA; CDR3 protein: CASRVQRSPNTEAFF
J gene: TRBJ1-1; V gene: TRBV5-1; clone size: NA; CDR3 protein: CASSSILGDGTEAFF
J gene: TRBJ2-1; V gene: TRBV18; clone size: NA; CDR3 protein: CASSPPAGTSGYSSYNEQFF
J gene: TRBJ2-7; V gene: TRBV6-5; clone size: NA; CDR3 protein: CASSSELATTYEQYF
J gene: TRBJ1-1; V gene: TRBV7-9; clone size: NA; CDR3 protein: CSSNPEGTEAFF
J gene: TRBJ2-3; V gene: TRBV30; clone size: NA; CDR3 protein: CAWRRDFVCTDTQYF